The present entry profiles one T cell receptor beta chain with its context. The sample belongs to a study of shared clonotypes between healthy human individuals. The V end lost 6 bases, the J end lost 5 bases, and 15 bases lay between the germline ends. The CDR3 is 14 amino acids. CDR1 is MNHEY, CDR2 SVGAGI, per germline. The data were produced by immunoSEQ multiplex PCR, yet TCRdb's version contains in-frame clones alone and is incomplete. There are around 2.1 million clones in the sample; approximately 94% occur only once, and over 0.1% lies in the top ten. V and J are TRBV6-5 and TRBJ2-3, with D possibly being TRBD1 (6 bases). Sequenced input: naive CD4+ T cells sorted from blood. Subset here: CD45RA+ positively selected. The TCR originated in a man younger than 35 in good health. The CDR3 sequence is CASRRPGAKDTQYF. The CDR3 region has the DNA TGTGCCAGCAGACGACCAGGGGCAAAAGATACGCAGTATTTT.